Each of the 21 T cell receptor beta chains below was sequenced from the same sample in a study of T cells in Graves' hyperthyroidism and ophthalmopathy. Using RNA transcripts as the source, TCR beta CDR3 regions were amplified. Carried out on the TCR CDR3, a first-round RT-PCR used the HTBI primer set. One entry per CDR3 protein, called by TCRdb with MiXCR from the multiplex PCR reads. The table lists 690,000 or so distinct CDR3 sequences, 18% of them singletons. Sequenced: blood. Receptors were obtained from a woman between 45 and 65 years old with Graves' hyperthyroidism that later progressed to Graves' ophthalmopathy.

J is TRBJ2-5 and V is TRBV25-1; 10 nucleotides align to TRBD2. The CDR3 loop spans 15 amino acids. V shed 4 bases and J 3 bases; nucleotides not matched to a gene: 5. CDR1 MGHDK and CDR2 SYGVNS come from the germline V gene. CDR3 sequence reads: CASSVSSGGEETQYF. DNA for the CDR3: TGTGCCAGCAGTGTTTCTAGCGGGGGCGAAGAGACCCAGTACTTC.

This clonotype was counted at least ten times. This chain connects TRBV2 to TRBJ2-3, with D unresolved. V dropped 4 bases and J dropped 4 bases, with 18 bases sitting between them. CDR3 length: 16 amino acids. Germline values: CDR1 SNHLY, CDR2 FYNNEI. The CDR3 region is CASSGVIPLVADTQYF. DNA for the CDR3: TGTGCCAGCAGTGGGGTTATCCCTTTGGTGGCAGATACGCAGTATTTT.

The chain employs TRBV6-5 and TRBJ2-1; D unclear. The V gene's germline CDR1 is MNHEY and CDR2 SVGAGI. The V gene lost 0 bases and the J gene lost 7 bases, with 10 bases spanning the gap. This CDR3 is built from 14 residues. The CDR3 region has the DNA TGTGCCAGCAGTTACTCGATGAGGCTGAATGAGCAGTTCTTC. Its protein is CASSYSMRLNEQFF.

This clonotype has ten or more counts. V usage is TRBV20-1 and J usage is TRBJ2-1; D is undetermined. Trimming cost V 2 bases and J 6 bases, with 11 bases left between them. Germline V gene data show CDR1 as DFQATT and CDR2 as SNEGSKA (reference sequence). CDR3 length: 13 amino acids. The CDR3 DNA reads TGCAGTGCTAGAAGGGTCGAAGTCAATGAGCAGTTCTTC. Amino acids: CSARRVEVNEQFF.

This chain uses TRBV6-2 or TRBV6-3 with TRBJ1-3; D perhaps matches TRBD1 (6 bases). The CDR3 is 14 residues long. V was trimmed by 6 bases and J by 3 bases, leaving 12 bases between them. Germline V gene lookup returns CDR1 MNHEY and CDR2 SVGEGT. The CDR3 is CASSPDRNGNTIYF. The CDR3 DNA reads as TGTGCCAGCAGCCCGGACAGAAATGGAAACACCATATATTTT.

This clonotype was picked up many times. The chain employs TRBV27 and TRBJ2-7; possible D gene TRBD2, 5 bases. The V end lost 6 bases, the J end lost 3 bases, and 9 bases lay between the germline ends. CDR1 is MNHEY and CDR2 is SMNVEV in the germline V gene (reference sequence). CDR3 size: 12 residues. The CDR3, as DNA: TGTGCCAGCAGCCCCGCGGGCTACGAGCAGTACTTC. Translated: CASSPAGYEQYF.

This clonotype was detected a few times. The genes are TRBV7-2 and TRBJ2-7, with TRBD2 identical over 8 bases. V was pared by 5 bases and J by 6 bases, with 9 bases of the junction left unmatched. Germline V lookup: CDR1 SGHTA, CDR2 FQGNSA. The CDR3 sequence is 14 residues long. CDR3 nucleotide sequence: TGTGCCAGCAGCCCCGGGGGGGTAGCAAGCGAGCAGTACTTC. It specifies CASSPGGVASEQYF.

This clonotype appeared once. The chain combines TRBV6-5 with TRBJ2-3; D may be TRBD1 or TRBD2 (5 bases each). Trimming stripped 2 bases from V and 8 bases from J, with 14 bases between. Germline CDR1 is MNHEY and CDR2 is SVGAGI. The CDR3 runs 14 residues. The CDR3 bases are TGTGCCAGCAGTTACCTAAGTGGGGGAGCTACGCAGTATTTT. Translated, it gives CASSYLSGGATQYF.

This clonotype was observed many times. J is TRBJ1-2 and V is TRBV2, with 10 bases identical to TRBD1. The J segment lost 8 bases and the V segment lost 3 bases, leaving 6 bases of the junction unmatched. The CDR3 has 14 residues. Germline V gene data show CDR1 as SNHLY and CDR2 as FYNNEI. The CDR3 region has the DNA TGTGCCAGCAGTGAGGGGGGACAGGGGCAGGGCTACACCTTC. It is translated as CASSEGGQGQGYTF.

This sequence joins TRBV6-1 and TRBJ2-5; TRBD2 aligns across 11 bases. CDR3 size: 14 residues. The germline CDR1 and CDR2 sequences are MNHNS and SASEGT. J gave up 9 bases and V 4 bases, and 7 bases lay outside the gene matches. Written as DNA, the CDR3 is TGTGCCAGCAGTGTGACTAGCGGGGTCGAGGCCCAGTACTTC. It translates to CASSVTSGVEAQYF.

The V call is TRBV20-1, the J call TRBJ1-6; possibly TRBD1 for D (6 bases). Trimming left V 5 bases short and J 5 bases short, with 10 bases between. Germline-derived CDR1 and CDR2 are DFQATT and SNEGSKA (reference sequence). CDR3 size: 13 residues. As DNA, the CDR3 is TGCAGTGCTCCCGGACAGAATAATTCACCCCTCCACTTT. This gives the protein CSAPGQNNSPLHF.

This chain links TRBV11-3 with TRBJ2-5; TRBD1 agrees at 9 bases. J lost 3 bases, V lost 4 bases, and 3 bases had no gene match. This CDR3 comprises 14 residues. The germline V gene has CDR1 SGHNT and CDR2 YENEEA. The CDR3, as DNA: TGTGCCAGCAGCTGGGACAGGGTCGAAGAGACCCAGTACTTC. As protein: CASSWDRVEETQYF.

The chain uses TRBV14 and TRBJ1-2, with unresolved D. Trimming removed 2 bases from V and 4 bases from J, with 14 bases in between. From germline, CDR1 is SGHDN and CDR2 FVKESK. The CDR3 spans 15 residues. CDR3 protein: CASSQRTGIGYGYTF. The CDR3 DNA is TGTGCCAGCAGCCAAAGGACGGGTATCGGCTATGGCTACACCTTC.

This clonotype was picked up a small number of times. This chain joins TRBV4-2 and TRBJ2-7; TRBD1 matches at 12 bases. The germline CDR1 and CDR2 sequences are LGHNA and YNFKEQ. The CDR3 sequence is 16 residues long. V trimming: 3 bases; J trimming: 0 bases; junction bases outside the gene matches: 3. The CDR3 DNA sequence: TGTGCCAGCAGCCATAGGGGACAGGGGGCCTCCTACGAGCAGTACTTC. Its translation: CASSHRGQGASYEQYF.

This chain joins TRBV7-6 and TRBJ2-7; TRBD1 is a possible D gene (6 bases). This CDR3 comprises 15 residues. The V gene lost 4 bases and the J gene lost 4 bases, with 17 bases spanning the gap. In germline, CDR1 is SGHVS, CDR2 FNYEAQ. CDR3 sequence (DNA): TGTGCCAGCAGCTCCGCCCCGACAGGAGAGTACGAGCAGTACTTC. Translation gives CASSSAPTGEYEQYF.

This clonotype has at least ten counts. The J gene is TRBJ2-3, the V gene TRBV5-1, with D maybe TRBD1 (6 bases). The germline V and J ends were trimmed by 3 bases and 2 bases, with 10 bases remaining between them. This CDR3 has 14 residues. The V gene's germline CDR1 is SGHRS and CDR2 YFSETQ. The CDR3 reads CASSWRTATDTQYF. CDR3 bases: TGCGCCAGCAGCTGGAGGACAGCCACAGATACGCAGTATTTT.

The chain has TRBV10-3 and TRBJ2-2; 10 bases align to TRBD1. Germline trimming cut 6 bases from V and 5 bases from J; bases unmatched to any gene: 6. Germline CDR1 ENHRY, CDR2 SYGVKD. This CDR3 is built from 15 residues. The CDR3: CAISQGTGDTGELFF. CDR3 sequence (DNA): TGTGCCATCAGCCAAGGGACAGGGGATACCGGGGAGCTGTTTTTT.

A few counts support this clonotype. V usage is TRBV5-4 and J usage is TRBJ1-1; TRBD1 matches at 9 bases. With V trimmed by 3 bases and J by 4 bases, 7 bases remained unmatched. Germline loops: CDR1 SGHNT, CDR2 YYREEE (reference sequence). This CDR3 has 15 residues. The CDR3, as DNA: TGTGCCAGCAGCTACACACAGGGGGCGGTCACTGAAGCTTTCTTT. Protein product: CASSYTQGAVTEAFF.

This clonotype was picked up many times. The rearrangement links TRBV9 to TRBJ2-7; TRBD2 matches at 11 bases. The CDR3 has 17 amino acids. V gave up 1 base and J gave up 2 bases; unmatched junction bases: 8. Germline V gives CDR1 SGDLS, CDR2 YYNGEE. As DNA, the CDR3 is TGTGCCAGCAGCGTAAGGGCCGGGACTAGCGGCACCTACGAGCAGTACTTC. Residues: CASSVRAGTSGTYEQYF.

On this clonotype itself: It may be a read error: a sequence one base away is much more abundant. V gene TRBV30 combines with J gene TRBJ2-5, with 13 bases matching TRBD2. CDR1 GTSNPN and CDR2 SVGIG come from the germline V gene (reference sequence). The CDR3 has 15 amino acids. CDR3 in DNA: TGTGCCTGGAGTGTAGGACTAGCGGGGGAAGAGATCCAGTACTTC. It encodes CAWSVGLAGEEIQYF.

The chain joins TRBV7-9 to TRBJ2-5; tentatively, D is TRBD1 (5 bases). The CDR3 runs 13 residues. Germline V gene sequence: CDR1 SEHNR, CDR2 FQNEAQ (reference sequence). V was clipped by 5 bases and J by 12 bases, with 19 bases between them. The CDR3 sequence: CASSPEPDSPEYF. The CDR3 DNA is TGTGCCAGCAGCCCAGAACCCGACAGTCCGGAGTACTTC. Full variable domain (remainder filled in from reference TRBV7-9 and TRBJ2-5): DTGVSQNPRHKITKRGQNVTFRCDPISEHNRLYWYRQTLGQGPEFLTYFQNEAQLEKSRLLSDRFSAERPKGSFSTLEIQRTEQGDSAMYLCASSPEPDSPEYFGPGTRLLVL.